The rows below give T cell receptor beta chains drawn from one sample of a study of blood T cell repertoires in COVID-19. Clones were sequenced by immunoSEQ multiplex PCR, and TCRdb holds only the in-frame ones, with some missing. The sample lists roughly 200,000 clones, around 88% occurring once. Material: peripheral blood. The receptors were sampled from a middle-aged man with active or convalescent COVID-19. Each CDR3 is given with its conserved first and last residue. D genes are given only for firm matches. Only some rows state a clone size, as once, few, many or a class for expanded clones.

>TRBV7-3|-|-|TRBJ2-1
CASSSTTDNEQFF
TGTGCCAGCAGCTCGACTACGGACAATGAGCAGTTCTTC
>TRBV2|-|-|TRBJ2-1
CASATHRELHNEQFF
TGTGCCAGCGCCACCCACCGGGAGCTACACAATGAGCAGTTCTTC
>TRBV14|-|-|TRBJ1-1
CASSQAREFGGATEAFF
TGTGCCAGCAGCCAAGCCAGGGAGTTTGGGGGGGCGACTGAAGCTTTCTTT
>TRBV11-3|-|-|TRBJ2-1
CASSRRGIQNEQFF
TGTGCCAGCAGCAGAAGAGGAATTCAGAATGAGCAGTTCTTC
>TRBV5-8|-|TRBD1|TRBJ1-2
CASSLGQGLYGYTF
TGTGCCAGCAGCTTGGGACAGGGGCTCTATGGCTACACCTTC
>TRBV6-6|once|TRBD1|TRBJ1-3
CASSRSTGGDSGNTIYF
TGTGCCAGCAGTCGGTCGACAGGGGGTGATTCGGGAAACACCATATATTTT
>TRBV6-1|-|-|TRBJ1-5
CASSEALGGHQPQHF
TGTGCCAGCAGTGAAGCATTGGGGGGTCACCAGCCCCAGCATTTT
>TRBV7-9|-|TRBD1|TRBJ2-3
CASSPGTGWTDTQYF
TGTGCCAGCAGCCCCGGGACAGGGTGGACAGATACGCAGTATTTT
>TRBV4-3|-|TRBD2|TRBJ2-5
CASSQDWSGGPPETQYF
TGCGCCAGCAGCCAAGATTGGAGCGGGGGCCCGCCAGAGACCCAGTACTTC
>TRBV11-2|-|TRBD1|TRBJ1-1
CASSPGQGNTEAFF
TGTGCCAGCAGCCCAGGACAGGGCAACACTGAAGCTTTCTTT
>TRBV29-1|-|-|TRBJ2-5
CSVDPPGGGPGETQYF
TGCAGCGTTGATCCCCCGGGCGGGGGCCCAGGGGAGACCCAGTACTTC
>TRBV5-4|-|-|TRBJ1-2
CASSLGANYGYTF
TGTGCCAGCAGCCTAGGGGCCAACTATGGCTACACCTTC
>TRBV7-9|-|-|TRBJ1-2
CASSSDKDGYTF
TGTGCCAGCAGCTCGGACAAGGATGGCTACACCTTC
>TRBV7-9|-|-|TRBJ1-1
CASSGQGPLNTEAFF
TGTGCCAGCAGTGGTCAGGGTCCGCTGAACACTGAAGCTTTCTTT
>TRBV6-6|-|TRBD1|TRBJ1-5
CASSPGQGNQPQHF
TGTGCCAGCAGTCCCGGACAGGGAAATCAGCCCCAGCATTTT
>TRBV7-6|large|TRBD1|TRBJ2-7
CASSPDRGPYYEQYF
TGTGCCAGCAGCCCCGACAGGGGGCCTTACTACGAGCAGTACTTC
>TRBV24-1|-|-|TRBJ1-2
CATSAPVAQGNYGYTF
TGTGCCACCAGTGCCCCTGTTGCACAGGGAAACTATGGCTACACCTTC
>TRBV5-6|-|-|TRBJ2-4
CASSLEQENIQYF
TGTGCCAGCAGCTTGGAACAGGAAAACATTCAGTACTTC
>TRBV18|once|-|TRBJ2-5
CASSPGTKETQYF
TGTGCCAGCTCACCAGGGACAAAGGAGACCCAGTACTTC
>TRBV6-4|once|TRBD2|TRBJ2-7
CASSHFGLAGSYEQYF
TGTGCCAGCAGTCACTTCGGACTAGCGGGTTCCTACGAGCAGTACTTC
>TRBV24-1|once|-|TRBJ1-5
CATSDSGRAPWGQPQHF
TGTGCCACCAGTGATTCTGGCAGGGCCCCCTGGGGCCAGCCCCAGCATTTT
>TRBV5-4|-|TRBD2|TRBJ2-1
CASTSRSGLAGVHEQFF
TGTGCCAGCACCTCGCGCTCGGGACTAGCGGGAGTCCATGAGCAGTTCTTC
>TRBV29-1|-|TRBD2|TRBJ2-1
CSATRLANDNEQFF
TGCAGCGCTACCAGACTAGCCAACGACAATGAGCAGTTCTTC
>TRBV2|-|-|TRBJ1-2
CASSESTGIYTF
TGTGCCAGCAGTGAGAGCACAGGGATCTACACCTTC
>TRBV5-1|-|TRBD2|TRBJ2-5
CASSGVGGDLGETQYF
TGCGCCAGCAGCGGCGTCGGGGGGGACTTGGGAGAGACCCAGTACTTC
>TRBV24-1|-|-|TRBJ1-5
CATSDVYSTAQHF
TGTGCCACCAGTGATGTATATAGTACGGCCCAGCATTTT
>TRBV19|-|-|TRBJ2-7
CASSIAYGQGIYEQYF
TGTGCCAGTAGTATAGCTTACGGGCAGGGGATCTACGAGCAGTACTTC
>TRBV25-1|-|TRBD2|TRBJ2-7
CASRAGGSYEQYF
TGTGCCAGTCGCGCGGGAGGTTCCTACGAGCAGTACTTC
>TRBV7-3|-|TRBD1|TRBJ2-1
CASSLMGTAQFNEQFF
TGTGCCAGCAGCTTAATGGGGACAGCGCAGTTCAATGAGCAGTTCTTC
>TRBV7-3|-|-|TRBJ1-2
CASSDLTGSGYTF
TGTGCCAGCAGCGATCTTACAGGGTCCGGCTACACCTTC